The next 12 T cell receptor beta chains were all read from a single sample in a study of glioma-infiltrating T cells after dendritic cell vaccination. Clones were read by immunoSEQ multiplex PCR, and TCRdb kept only the in-frame ones, dropping some. The table lists roughly 80,000 clones, around nine tenths of them singletons. Time point noted: after dendritic cell vaccination, including at tumor progression/relapse. The sample here was blood, taken after dendritic cell vaccination. The receptors were sampled from a human donor with glioblastoma.

V usage is TRBV29-1 and J usage is TRBJ1-2, with 7 bases aligning to TRBD1. Germline V gene sequence: CDR1 SQVTM, CDR2 ANQGSEA. The CDR3 totals 11 residues. The V gene end was trimmed by 7 bases and the J gene end by 5 bases; junction bases not matched to a gene: 4. CDR3 sequence: CSAGTAYGYTF. Here the CDR3 DNA reads TGCAGCGCCGGGACAGCTTATGGCTACACCTTC.

This clone appeared once. The chain employs TRBV5-4 and TRBJ1-2; the D gene is possibly TRBD1 (6 bases). The CDR3 length is 17 residues. The V gene lost 0 bases and the J gene lost 5 bases, with 20 bases spanning the gap. The germline V gene encodes CDR1 SGHNT and CDR2 YYREEE (reference sequence). The CDR3 region is CASSLAPQGLFGYGYTF. The CDR3 coding sequence is TGTGCCAGCAGCTTGGCTCCGCAGGGGCTATTTGGGTATGGCTACACCTTC. Complete variable domain (other parts from reference TRBV5-4 and TRBJ1-2): ETGVTQSPTHLIKTRGQQVTLRCSSQSGHNTVSWYQQALGQGPQFIFQYYREEENGRGNFPPRFSGLQFPNYSSELNVNALELDDSALYLCASSLAPQGLFGYGYTFGSGTRLTVV.

The chain combines TRBV25-1 with TRBJ2-5; TRBD1 is a possible D gene (5 bases). From germline, CDR1 is MGHDK and CDR2 SYGVNS. CDR3 length equals 13 residues. V was trimmed by 6 bases and J by 3 bases, leaving 11 bases between them. In nucleotides, the CDR3 is TGTGCCAGCAGCCGGCAGGGTGAAGAGACCCAGTACTTC. Amino acids: CASSRQGEETQYF.

The J gene is TRBJ2-5, the V gene TRBV11-1, with a possible D match to TRBD2 (7 bases). The CDR3 totals 15 residues. The germline V gene encodes CDR1 SGHAT and CDR2 FQDESV (reference sequence). Trimming cost V 6 bases and J 5 bases, with 19 bases left between them. Written as DNA, the CDR3 is TGTGCCAGCAGTCCAGAAGGGGGGGCGCAGGAGACCCAGTACTTC. This gives the protein CASSPEGGAQETQYF.

The V gene is TRBV14, the J gene TRBJ2-2, with D unclear. Germline V gene data show CDR1 as SGHDN and CDR2 as FVKESK. Between the trimmed V and J ends, which lost 5 bases and 1 base, there was a span of 5 bases. This CDR3 has 13 residues. The CDR3 reads CASSNRNTGELFF. As DNA, the CDR3 is TGTGCCAGCAGCAACAGGAACACCGGGGAGCTGTTTTTT.

The rearrangement uses TRBV4-1 and TRBJ1-4, with a possible D match to TRBD1 (6 bases). The CDR3 is made up of 15 amino acids. V lost 4 bases to trimming and J lost 2 bases, with 11 bases between them. Looked up from germline, CDR1 is MGHRA and CDR2 is YSYEKL. CDR3 region: CASSRQEGTNEKLFF. CDR3 coding DNA: TGCGCCAGCAGCCGACAGGAAGGGACTAATGAAAAACTGTTTTTT.

The chain couples TRBV9 to TRBJ2-2, with 10 bases aligning to TRBD1. Germline CDR1 SGDLS, CDR2 YYNGEE. The CDR3 runs 17 residues. J gave up 7 bases and V 0 bases, and 9 bases lay outside the gene matches. The CDR3 nucleotides read TGTGCCAGCAGCGTAGACCCCGGGACAGGGGTTTTCGGGGAGCTGTTTTTT. Protein product: CASSVDPGTGVFGELFF.

V gene TRBV2 combines with J gene TRBJ1-5; weak D call: TRBD1 (5 bases). V lost 8 bases to trimming and J lost 7 bases, with 12 bases between them. Looked up from germline, CDR1 is SNHLY and CDR2 is FYNNEI. The CDR3 is 12 residues long. CDR3 sequence (DNA): TGTGCCAGCGCCTCGGGGGGGCAGCCCCAGCATTTT. Translation gives CASASGGQPQHF.

This chain uses TRBV12-5 with TRBJ2-1, with 9 bases lining up with TRBD1. Germline CDR1 and CDR2: LGHNT and FRNRAP. The CDR3 covers 15 residues. The junction had 11 bases not matched to a gene; V was cut back by 6 bases and J by 8 bases. The CDR3 sequence is CASGRPGQGKDEQFF. CDR3 in DNA: TGTGCTAGTGGCAGGCCGGGACAGGGCAAGGATGAGCAGTTCTTC.

This chain links TRBV6-5 with TRBJ2-7, with 10 nucleotides matching TRBD1. V lost 5 bases, J lost 7 bases, and 11 bases stayed unmatched. The CDR3 is made up of 15 amino acids. Germline V gives CDR1 MNHEY, CDR2 SVGAGI. As DNA, the CDR3 is TGTGCCAGCAGTCGACTCCGGGACAGGGGAGATGAGCAGTACTTC. Amino acids: CASSRLRDRGDEQYF.

The V call is TRBV12-5, the J call TRBJ2-2; 11 nucleotides agree with TRBD1. Germline CDR1 is LGHNT and CDR2 is FRNRAP. The CDR3 extends over 16 amino acids. V lost 3 bases and J lost 6; bases outside the gene matches: 6. The CDR3 protein is CASGFPGQGAAGELFF. CDR3 DNA: TGTGCTAGTGGTTTCCCCGGACAGGGGGCCGCCGGGGAGCTGTTTTTT.

This chain connects TRBV30 to TRBJ2-1, with TRBD2 identical over 8 bases. The CDR3 covers 16 residues. V lost 6 bases and J lost 0; bases outside the gene matches: 10. Germline CDR1 GTSNPN, CDR2 SVGIG (reference sequence). CDR3 sequence reads: CACSGGSQSSYNEQFF. CDR3 coding DNA: TGTGCCTGCTCGGGAGGGAGCCAAAGCTCCTACAATGAGCAGTTCTTC.